What follows describes a single T cell receptor (beta chain). Antigen unknown. The sample is drawn from a study of cytotoxic CD8 clonotypes in ibrutinib-treated CLL. Across the study: The study included 11 relapsed/refractory and 15 treatment-naive patients; about 17 had IGHV unmutated disease.

Generated by immunoSEQ multiplex PCR, the TCRdb table keeps only in-frame clones and is missing some. The sample lists 160,000 or so clones; approximately 80% were seen once. From germline, CDR1 is SGHTA and CDR2 FQGNSA. This CDR3 comprises 13 residues. V lost 3 bases and J lost 2, with 8 bases in between. Study-level results: The clonality rise at ibrutinib response reflected private clonotype expansion. Circulating CD8+ T-cell counts were tracked by baseline clonality, which exceeded that of age-matched healthy donors.

The sequencing used PBMCs, collected after 24 months of ibrutinib treatment. The clonotype originates from a human donor with chronic lymphocytic leukemia. This sequence joins TRBV7-2 and TRBJ2-7; D is unclear. CDR3 sequence (DNA): TGTGCCAGCAGCTTCAGCGACACCTACGAGCAGTACTTC. Encoded protein: CASSFSDTYEQYF.